The T cell receptor (beta chain) under discussion was sequenced for a study of cytomegalovirus exposure and HLA in healthy donors. To note about this clone: Its antigen is undetermined.

Study-wide findings and caveats: Later, TCR association rates were found to vary by HLA locus, highest for DRB1 and lowest for HLA-C. TCR beta chain V- and J-gene trimming was linked, in a later analysis, to a missense variant in DCLRE1C. A prior analysis recorded that most TCR beta V segments were productive about 87% or about 30% of the time. Serostatus for CMV was the only available immune exposure information.

PCR used 60 Vbeta primers and 13 Jbeta primers. The method was immunoSEQ multiplex PCR; TCRdb's version includes in-frame clones alone and lacks a portion of them. The repertoire has around 120,000 clones, 79% of them found once; the top ten carry around 4.3%. CDR3 length: 11 amino acids. In germline, CDR1 is SGHTA, CDR2 FQGNSA. Trimming removed 5 bases at V and 8 bases at J, with 9 bases between. The chain couples TRBV7-2 to TRBJ1-1, with D unresolved. What was sequenced was PBMCs. This receptor was taken from a man aged 25 to 45 in good health and CMV-seropositive. CDR3 bases: TGTGCCAGCAGCCAGAACAGAGAAGCTTTCTTT. Translating gives CASSQNREAFF.